One and the same sample provided the 8 T cell receptor beta chains below, sequenced in a study of human T cells and chemical hapten exposure. RNA extraction used unfractionated whole blood as the source of total RNA. Via MiXCR, TCRdb re-called the 5' RACE reads, giving one row per CDR3 protein. The sample shows under 150,000 distinct CDR3 sequences, 15% to 20% of them seen only once. The receptor source for this set is a human donor in good health.

This rearrangement joins TRBV9 to TRBJ2-3, with 7 bases matching TRBD1. The CDR3 has 15 amino acids. Germline-derived CDR1 and CDR2 are SGDLS and YYNGEE. Trimming removed 0 bases from V and 4 bases from J; junction bases left unmatched: 5. CDR3 region: CASSVGQGDPDTQYF. In DNA, the CDR3 is TGTGCCAGCAGCGTAGGGCAGGGGGACCCAGATACGCAGTATTTT.

The chain is built from TRBV6-5 and TRBJ2-1, with 9 bases matching TRBD1. The CDR3 loop spans 15 amino acids. Germline loops: CDR1 MNHEY, CDR2 SVGAGI. The J segment lost 3 bases and the V segment lost 2 bases, leaving 2 bases of the junction unmatched. The CDR3 reads CASSYRDRVYNEQFF. The CDR3 coding sequence is TGTGCCAGCAGTTACCGGGACAGGGTCTACAATGAGCAGTTCTTC.

The chain joins TRBV28 to TRBJ1-2, with a possible D match to TRBD1 (6 bases). This CDR3 comprises 13 residues. Deletions cut 2 bases from V and 6 bases from J, with 10 bases between. The germline gives CDR1 MDHEN, CDR2 SYDVKM. The CDR3 spells CASSLAGVNGYTF. In nucleotides, the CDR3 is TGTGCCAGCAGTTTAGCAGGGGTAAATGGCTACACCTTC.

This sequence joins TRBV12-3 or TRBV12-4 and TRBJ1-6; perhaps TRBD1 as D (6 bases). The CDR3 totals 17 residues. Trimming took 3 bases from V and 5 from J, leaving 17 bases between them. The CDR3 sequence is CASSLDSHTGDNSPLHF. The CDR3 nucleotides read TGTGCCAGCAGTTTGGACAGCCATACCGGGGATAATTCACCCCTCCACTTT.

This chain links TRBV10-3 with TRBJ2-6, with D possibly being TRBD1 (5 bases). The CDR3 extends over 16 amino acids. Germline-derived CDR1 and CDR2 are ENHRY and SYGVKD. V was shortened by 4 bases and J by 0 bases, with 10 bases between the two germline ends. CDR3 bases: TGTGCCATCAGTGGTCTCGACAGCTCTGGGGCCAACGTCCTGACTTTC. Amino acid sequence: CAISGLDSSGANVLTF.

The rearrangement uses TRBV29-1 and TRBJ2-1; 13 bases match TRBD2. J lost 1 base, V lost 3 bases, and 6 bases had no gene match. Looked up from germline, CDR1 is SQVTM and CDR2 is ANQGSEA. This CDR3 is 17 amino acids long. CDR3 sequence (DNA): TGCAGCGTTGACGGACTAGCGGGAGAGGGATCCTACAATGAGCAGTTCTTC. This codes for CSVDGLAGEGSYNEQFF.

This chain connects TRBV28 to TRBJ2-3, with D hard to call. V was pared by 6 bases and J by 2 bases, with 15 bases between. This CDR3 is 15 amino acids long. Germline assignment: CDR1 MDHEN and CDR2 SYDVKM. The CDR3 sequence: CASSHERRYTDTQYF. CDR3 coding DNA: TGTGCCAGCAGCCATGAAAGAAGGTACACAGATACGCAGTATTTT.

This clonotype has a handful of counts. V and J are TRBV27 and TRBJ2-3; 12 bases match TRBD2. Germline loops: CDR1 MNHEY, CDR2 SMNVEV (reference sequence). V lost 4 bases, J lost 7 bases, and 12 bases stayed unmatched. This CDR3 region has 17 residues. This CDR3 reads CASSSARLAGGVYTQYF. CDR3 bases: TGTGCCAGCAGTTCCGCCAGGCTAGCGGGAGGGGTTTATACGCAGTATTTT.